Presented here are 21 T cell receptor beta chains from one specimen sequenced in a study of graft-versus-host responses after intestinal transplantation. Sequenced by immunoSEQ multiplex PCR; TCRdb stores in-frame clones only, minus some. This sample carries 140,000 or so clones, about 93% of them seen once, and the ten largest clones take roughly 0.2%. Their cognate antigens are unknown. Sequenced here: unstimulated CD4+ T cells sorted from spleen or lymph node cells, sampled before intestinal transplant. These receptors were taken from a human donor who received an intestinal transplant.

The chain joins TRBV6-5 to TRBJ1-2; D may be TRBD1 (5 bases). Trimming pared 6 bases from V and 4 bases from J, leaving 15 bases between. CDR1 is MNHEY, CDR2 SVGAGI, per germline. The CDR3 length is 14 residues. CDR3 loop: CASSAGGVLYGYTF. CDR3 nucleotides: TGTGCCAGCAGCGCTGGGGGGGTTCTCTATGGCTACACCTTC.

The V gene is TRBV29-1, the J gene TRBJ2-2; D perhaps matches TRBD2 (6 bases). Looked up from germline, CDR1 is SQVTM and CDR2 is ANQGSEA. V dropped 4 bases and J dropped 4 bases, with 19 bases sitting between them. CDR3 length: 16 residues. CDR3 sequence (DNA): TGCAGCGTTGGAGTTGGGCGTCCGGGGGTCACCGGGGAGCTGTTTTTT. It yields the protein CSVGVGRPGVTGELFF.

The chain employs TRBV6-1 and TRBJ2-1; possibly TRBD1 for D (6 bases). V gave up 5 bases and J gave up 5 bases, with 13 bases separating them. Germline V gene data show CDR1 as MNHNS and CDR2 as SASEGT. This CDR3 has 14 residues. CDR3 region: CASSLQGLDNEQFF. The CDR3 coding sequence is TGTGCCAGCAGTTTACAGGGCTTGGACAATGAGCAGTTCTTC.

V is TRBV28 and J is TRBJ2-7; TRBD2 is a possible D gene (6 bases). Between the trimmed V and J ends, which lost 1 base and 6 bases, there was a span of 10 bases. CDR3 length: 13 amino acids. CDR1 is MDHEN, CDR2 SYDVKM, per germline. The CDR3 bases are TGTGCCAGCAGTTTATTGGGGGGACCCGAGCAGTACTTC. This gives the protein CASSLLGGPEQYF.

This chain uses TRBV27 with TRBJ1-5, with D uncertain. V was clipped by 6 bases and J by 7 bases, with 16 bases between them. The CDR3 sequence is 14 residues long. CDR1 and CDR2 (germline): MNHEY, SMNVEV (reference sequence). This chain's CDR3 is CASSPVSGLQPQHF. The CDR3 DNA follows: TGTGCCAGCAGCCCTGTGAGTGGACTGCAGCCCCAGCATTTT.

The rearrangement uses TRBV28 and TRBJ2-2; the match to TRBD2 covers 8 bases. From germline, CDR1 is MDHEN and CDR2 SYDVKM. The CDR3 extends over 14 amino acids. After removal of 11 bases from V and 5 bases from J, the junction contained 10 bases not matched to a gene. CDR3 in DNA: TGTGCCGGCACGAGCGGGAGAGGTACCGGGGAGCTGTTTTTT. Residues: CAGTSGRGTGELFF.

The J gene is TRBJ1-5, the V gene TRBV30; D is possibly TRBD1 (6 bases). V was cut by 3 bases and J by 1 base, with 13 bases left in between. The CDR3 spans 15 residues. CDR1 GTSNPN and CDR2 SVGIG come from the germline V gene (reference sequence). CDR3 DNA: TGTGCCTGGAGCGCTGGAGGGGGGAGCAATCAGCCCCAGCATTTT. Translating it yields CAWSAGGGSNQPQHF.

V usage is TRBV19 and J usage is TRBJ1-2, with 8 bases identical to TRBD1. Germline V gene sequence: CDR1 LNHDA, CDR2 SQIVND (reference sequence). V shed 1 base, J shed 8 bases, and the junction held 9 bases outside the gene matches. CDR3 length: 15 residues. The CDR3 region has the DNA TGTGCCAGTAGTATAGCAAACACAGGGGGTCCCGGCTACACCTTC. Protein: CASSIANTGGPGYTF.

The chain links TRBV6-1 to TRBJ2-4; TRBD2 matches 8 bases. The germline gives CDR1 MNHNS, CDR2 SASEGT. Trimming cost V 6 bases and J 6 bases; bases outside gene matches: 10. The CDR3 runs 15 residues. The CDR3 nucleotides read TGTGCCAGCAGGGCGGACGGGAGGGCCGTAAACATTCAGTACTTC. It is translated as CASRADGRAVNIQYF.

V gene TRBV6-5 combines with J gene TRBJ1-1, with D perhaps matching TRBD1 (5 bases). V gave up 5 bases and J gave up 4 bases, with 11 bases separating them. Germline assignment: CDR1 MNHEY and CDR2 SVGAGI. CDR3 length equals 13 residues. CDR3 amino acids: CASSEPGGTEAFF. The CDR3 bases are TGTGCCAGCAGTGAACCCGGGGGCACTGAAGCTTTCTTT.

There are a few counts of this clone. The rearrangement joins TRBV4-2 to TRBJ2-3; 8 nucleotides line up with TRBD2. Per the germline V gene, CDR1 is LGHNA and CDR2 is YNFKEQ. Unmatched junction bases numbered 6, after V lost 4 bases and J lost 3 bases. CDR3 length: 15 amino acids. The CDR3 bases are TGTGCCAGCAGCCTCCCGGGACTAGGAACAGATACGCAGTATTTT. Its protein product is CASSLPGLGTDTQYF.

The chain has TRBV29-1 and TRBJ1-5; D unresolved. Between the trimmed V and J ends, which lost 4 bases and 5 bases, there was a span of 3 bases. The CDR3 extends over 10 amino acids. The germline CDR1 and CDR2 sequences are SQVTM and ANQGSEA. The CDR3 region is CSVGDQPQHF. In DNA form, the CDR3 reads TGCAGCGTTGGTGATCAGCCCCAGCATTTT.

The chain recombines TRBV7-2 with TRBJ1-3; TRBD1 is a possible D gene (6 bases). Germline lookup yields CDR1 SGHTA and CDR2 FQGNSA. This CDR3 comprises 18 residues. The V and J ends lost 2 bases and 0 bases respectively, with 17 bases between them. The CDR3 loop reads CASSLRATGPNSGNTIYF. DNA for the CDR3: TGTGCCAGCAGCTTAAGGGCGACAGGACCAAACTCTGGAAACACCATATATTTT.

The chain carries TRBV7-3 and TRBJ2-3; the match to TRBD2 covers 7 bases. V lost 4 bases, J lost 6 bases, and 7 bases stayed unmatched. Looked up from germline, CDR1 is SGHTA and CDR2 is FQGTGA. The CDR3 consists of 14 residues. CDR3 sequence: CASSSLGGDDTQYF. CDR3 coding DNA: TGTGCCAGCAGCTCCCTGGGGGGGGATGATACGCAGTATTTT.

This sequence joins TRBV9 and TRBJ2-3; D is perhaps TRBD2 (6 bases). Trimming left V 2 bases short and J 2 bases short, with 12 bases between. The CDR3 extends over 15 amino acids. Germline-derived CDR1 and CDR2 are SGDLS and YYNGEE. The CDR3 bases are TGTGCCAGCAGCGTGGAGGGATCATACACAGATACGCAGTATTTT. It translates to CASSVEGSYTDTQYF. Combining the CDR3 with reference TRBV9 and TRBJ2-3 gives the whole variable domain DSGVTQTPKHLITATGQRVTLRCSPRSGDLSVYWYQQSLDQGLQFLIQYYNGEERAKGNILERFSAQQFPDLHSELNLSSLELGDSALYFCASSVEGSYTDTQYFGPGTRLTVL.

This chain links TRBV5-4 with TRBJ2-7; 7 bases agree with TRBD2. V trimming: 2 bases; J trimming: 0 bases; junction bases outside the gene matches: 2. Germline V gene data show CDR1 as SGHNT and CDR2 as YYREEE (reference sequence). The CDR3 is 14 amino acids. The CDR3 nucleotides read TGTGCCAGCAGCTTCGGGACTAACTCCTACGAGCAGTACTTC. Protein sequence: CASSFGTNSYEQYF.

CDR3 sequence (DNA): TGTGCCAGCAGTTCCTTGCCACTAGCGGGAGCGTACAGCACAGATACGCAGTATTTT. This translates into CASSSLPLAGAYSTDTQYF. The V gene is TRBV27, the J gene TRBJ2-3; TRBD2 matches at 11 bases. With V trimmed by 4 bases and J by 0 bases, 12 bases remained unmatched. The germline V gene has CDR1 MNHEY and CDR2 SMNVEV (reference sequence). The CDR3 covers 19 residues.

In the case of this clone: At one end, the junction sequence differs from germline, possibly due to a read error. V is TRBV20-1 and J is TRBJ1-4; possible D gene TRBD1, 5 bases. The germline CDR1 and CDR2 sequences are DFQATT and SNEGSKA (reference sequence). The CDR3 consists of 11 residues. The CDR3 DNA is TGCAGTGCAGAACCGGGACCTCCACCCCTTTTT. This gives the protein CSAEPGPPPLF.

The V gene is TRBV19, the J gene TRBJ2-7; TRBD1 matches 8 bases. Trimming cost V 4 bases and J 7 bases; bases outside gene matches: 9. The CDR3 has 14 residues. Germline V gene sequence: CDR1 LNHDA, CDR2 SQIVND (reference sequence). CDR3 amino acids: CASSTTTGVGEQYF. CDR3 bases: TGTGCCAGTAGTACCACGACAGGGGTAGGGGAGCAGTACTTC. The full variable domain, rest sourced from reference TRBV19 and TRBJ2-7, is DGGITQSPKYLFRKEGQNVTLSCEQNLNHDAMYWYRQDPGQGLRLIYYSQIVNDFQKGDIAEGYSVSREKKESFPLTVTSAQKNPTAFYLCASSTTTGVGEQYFGPGTRLTVT.

V is TRBV7-7 and J is TRBJ2-2, with 10 bases that match TRBD2. The CDR3 has 16 residues. After removal of 5 bases from V and 4 bases from J, the junction contained 7 bases not matched to a gene. Germline V gene lookup returns CDR1 SSHAT and CDR2 FNYEAQ (reference sequence). CDR3 coding DNA: TGTGCCAGCAGCCCAACTAGCGGGACACCCACCGGGGAGCTGTTTTTT. This encodes CASSPTSGTPTGELFF.

The chain joins TRBV19 to TRBJ1-5; D uncertain. The V gene lost 1 base and the J gene lost 0 bases, with 10 bases spanning the gap. The V gene's germline CDR1 is LNHDA and CDR2 SQIVND (reference sequence). The CDR3 has 16 residues. CDR3 nucleotide sequence: TGTGCCAGTAGTATAGCTATACAGAATAGCAATCAGCCCCAGCATTTT. This translates into CASSIAIQNSNQPQHF.